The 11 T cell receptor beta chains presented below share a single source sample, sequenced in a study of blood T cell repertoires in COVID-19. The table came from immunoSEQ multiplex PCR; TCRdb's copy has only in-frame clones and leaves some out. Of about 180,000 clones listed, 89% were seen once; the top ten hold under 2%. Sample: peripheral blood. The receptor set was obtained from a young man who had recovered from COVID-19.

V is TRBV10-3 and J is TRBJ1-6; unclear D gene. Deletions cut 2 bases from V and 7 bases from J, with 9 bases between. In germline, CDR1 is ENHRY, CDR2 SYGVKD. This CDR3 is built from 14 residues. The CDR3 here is CAISELGLNSPLHF. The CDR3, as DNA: TGTGCCATCAGTGAGCTAGGATTAAATTCACCCCTCCACTTT.

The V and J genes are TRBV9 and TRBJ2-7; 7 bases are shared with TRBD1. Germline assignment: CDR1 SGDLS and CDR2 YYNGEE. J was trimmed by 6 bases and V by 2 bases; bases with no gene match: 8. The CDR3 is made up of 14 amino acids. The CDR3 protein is CASSVLSTGSEQYF. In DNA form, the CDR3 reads TGTGCCAGCAGCGTTCTCTCGACAGGGTCCGAGCAGTACTTC.

CDR3 DNA: TGTGCCTGGAGTGAGACTAGCGGGAGTTACTACAATGAGCAGTTCTTC. Its protein is CAWSETSGSYYNEQFF. V is TRBV30 and J is TRBJ2-1; 12 nucleotides align to TRBD2. Per germline, CDR1 GTSNPN and CDR2 SVGIG (reference sequence). The CDR3 sequence is 16 residues long. Germline trimming cut 1 base from V and 3 bases from J; bases unmatched to any gene: 4.

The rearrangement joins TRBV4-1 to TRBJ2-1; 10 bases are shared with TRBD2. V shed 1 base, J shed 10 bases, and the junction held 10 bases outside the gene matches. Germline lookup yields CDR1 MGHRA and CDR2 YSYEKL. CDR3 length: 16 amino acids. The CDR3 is CASSQGEREGRGEQFF. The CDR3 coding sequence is TGCGCCAGCAGCCAAGGGGAGCGGGAGGGCCGGGGGGAGCAGTTCTTC.

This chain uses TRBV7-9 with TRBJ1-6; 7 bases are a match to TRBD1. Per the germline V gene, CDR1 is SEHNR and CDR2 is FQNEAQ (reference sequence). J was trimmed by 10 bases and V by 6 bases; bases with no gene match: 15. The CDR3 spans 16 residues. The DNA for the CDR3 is TGTGCCAGCAGTTCGGACAGGCCCAGGCAGTGGTCACCCCTCCACTTT. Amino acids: CASSSDRPRQWSPLHF.

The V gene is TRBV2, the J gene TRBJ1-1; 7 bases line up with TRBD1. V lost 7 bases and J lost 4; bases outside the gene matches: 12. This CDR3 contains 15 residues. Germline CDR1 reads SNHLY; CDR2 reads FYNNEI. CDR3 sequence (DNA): TGTGCCAGCAACATTATTCAGGGGGGCAGCACTGAAGCTTTCTTT. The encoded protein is CASNIIQGGSTEAFF.

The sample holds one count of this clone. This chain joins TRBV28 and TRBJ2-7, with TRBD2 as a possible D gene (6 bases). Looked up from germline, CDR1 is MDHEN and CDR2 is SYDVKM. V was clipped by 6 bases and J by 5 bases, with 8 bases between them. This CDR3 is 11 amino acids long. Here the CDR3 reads CASSRLDEQYF. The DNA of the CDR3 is TGTGCCAGCAGCCGACTAGACGAGCAGTACTTC.

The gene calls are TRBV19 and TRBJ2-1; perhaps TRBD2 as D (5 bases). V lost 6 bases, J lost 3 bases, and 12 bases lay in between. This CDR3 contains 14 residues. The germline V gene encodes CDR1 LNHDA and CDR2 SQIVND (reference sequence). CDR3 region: CASRESGNYNEQFF. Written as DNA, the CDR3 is TGTGCCAGTAGGGAGAGCGGAAACTACAATGAGCAGTTCTTC.

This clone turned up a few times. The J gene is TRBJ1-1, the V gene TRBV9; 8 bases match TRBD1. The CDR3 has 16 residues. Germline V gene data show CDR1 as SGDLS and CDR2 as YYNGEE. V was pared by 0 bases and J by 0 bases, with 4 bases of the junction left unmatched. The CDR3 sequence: CASSVAGGPMNTEAFF. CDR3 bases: TGTGCCAGCAGCGTAGCAGGGGGCCCCATGAACACTGAAGCTTTCTTT.

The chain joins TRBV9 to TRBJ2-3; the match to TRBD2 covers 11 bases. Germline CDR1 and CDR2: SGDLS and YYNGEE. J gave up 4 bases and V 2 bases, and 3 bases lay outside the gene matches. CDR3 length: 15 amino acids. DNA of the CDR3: TGTGCCAGCAGCGTGGGGGGACTAGCGGCAGATACGCAGTATTTT. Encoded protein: CASSVGGLAADTQYF.

This CDR3 is CASSHGGEQYF. In nucleotides, the CDR3 is TGTGCCAGCAGCCATGGAGGCGAGCAGTACTTC. The V gene is TRBV6-2 or TRBV6-3, the J gene TRBJ2-7; maybe TRBD2 (5 bases). The CDR3 length is 11 residues. Trimming pared 6 bases from V and 6 bases from J, leaving 9 bases between. Germline V CDR1 and CDR2: MNHEY, SVGEGT.